The 29 T cell receptor beta chains in this list originate from one sample, sequenced in a study of post-analysis software for immune sequencing data. Sequencing libraries made from TCR beta cDNA carried unique molecular identifiers. TCRdb re-analysed the PCR reads in MiXCR, keeping a single row per CDR3 protein. The table includes 820,000 or so distinct CDR3 sequences, around 53% detected once. Regarding the study as a whole: Patients carried several TRBV segments more frequently than controls did, and TRBV5-6, TRBV5-1 and TRBV20-1 were among them.

The antigens for these receptors are not known. Sequencing was performed on blood. These receptors originate from a girl between 5 and 17 years old with multiple sclerosis.

This clonotype was observed a few times. The V call is TRBV5-1, the J call TRBJ1-2; TRBD1 matches 8 bases. The CDR3 contains 13 residues. Looked up from germline, CDR1 is SGHRS and CDR2 is YFSETQ. Losses at the gene ends were 4 bases for V and 8 bases for J; bases not matched to a gene: 7. The CDR3 DNA is TGCGCCAGCAGCCCGACAGGGGATCGGGGCTACACCTTC. Its translation is CASSPTGDRGYTF.

This chain connects TRBV3-1 to TRBJ1-4; D unresolved. CDR1 and CDR2 (germline): LGHDT, YNNKEL (reference sequence). V lost 4 bases, J lost 3 bases, and 9 bases lay in between. The CDR3 length is 14 residues. The CDR3 region has the DNA TGTGCCAGCAGCCTTAGGGCTTCTAATGAAAAACTGTTTTTT. Protein: CASSLRASNEKLFF.

This clonotype appeared a single time. The chain couples TRBV7-8 to TRBJ2-4; D not resolved. The end of the DNA aligns better with TRBJ2-7, so the J call may be wrong. This CDR3 spans 17 amino acids. Germline V lookup: CDR1 SGHVS, CDR2 FQNEAQ. In nucleotides, the CDR3 is TGTGCCAGCAGCTCCACTGGCCCAGGAACTGCCCTATACGAGCAGTACTTC. Amino acids: CASSSTGPGTALYEQYF.

The chain combines TRBV29-1 with TRBJ2-4; D not resolved. The DNA end lines up better with TRBJ2-7; the J call may be wrong. The length of the CDR3 is 12 residues. Germline CDR1 and CDR2: SQVTM and ANQGSEA. The CDR3 nucleotides are TGCAGCGGCTTCTTCGGTTCCTACGAGCAGTACTTC. The encoded protein is CSGFFGSYEQYF.

The rearrangement uses TRBV27 and TRBJ2-7; TRBD2 might be the D (6 bases). This CDR3 is built from 15 residues. The germline gives CDR1 MNHEY, CDR2 SMNVEV (reference sequence). V gave up 0 bases and J gave up 2 bases, with 11 bases separating them. In nucleotides, the CDR3 is TGTGCCAGCAGTTTATCCCTGCGGGGACCCTACGAGCAGTACTTC. Its translation is CASSLSLRGPYEQYF.

The rearrangement links TRBV29-1 to TRBJ1-2; D is perhaps TRBD1 (6 bases). The CDR3 is made up of 15 amino acids. Germline V gives CDR1 SQVTM, CDR2 ANQGSEA. V was shortened by 4 bases and J by 1 base, with 16 bases between the two germline ends. The CDR3 loop is CSVGVRGSFNYGYTF. CDR3 DNA: TGCAGCGTTGGTGTAAGGGGGTCCTTTAACTATGGCTACACCTTC. The full variable domain, with the rest looked up from reference TRBV29-1 and TRBJ1-2, is SAVISQKPSRDICQRGTSLTIQCQVDSQVTMMFWYRQQPGQSLTLIATANQGSEATYESGFVIDKFPISRPNLTFSTLTVSNMSPEDSSIYLCSVGVRGSFNYGYTFGSGTRLTVV.

The chain recombines TRBV5-1 with TRBJ2-5; 8 bases are a match to TRBD2. Germline V gene data show CDR1 as SGHRS and CDR2 as YFSETQ. The junction had 11 bases not matched to a gene; V was cut back by 4 bases and J by 3 bases. CDR3 length: 16 residues. The DNA for the CDR3 is TGCGCCAGCAGCCCGGATGGACTAGCAGAAAAAGAGACCCAGTACTTC. The encoded protein is CASSPDGLAEKETQYF.

The chain joins TRBV5-4 to TRBJ1-1; 9 bases are shared with TRBD1. The CDR3 has 13 residues. CDR1 is SGHNT, CDR2 YYREEE, per germline (reference sequence). V was pared by 5 bases and J by 5 bases, with 4 bases of the junction left unmatched. The CDR3 bases are TGTGCCAGCAGACCCGACAGGGGGACTGAAGCTTTCTTT. This gives the protein CASRPDRGTEAFF.

This clonotype was found a few times. This chain connects TRBV9 to TRBJ2-1, with TRBD2 matching 9 bases. From germline, CDR1 is SGDLS and CDR2 YYNGEE. The CDR3 has 15 amino acids. V trimming: 3 bases; J trimming: 8 bases; junction bases outside the gene matches: 9. CDR3 bases: TGTGCCAGCAGCGGTAGCGGGAGTTCTCAGGATGAGCAGTTCTTC. Translation: CASSGSGSSQDEQFF.

This chain joins TRBV30 and TRBJ2-6; 7 bases map to TRBD1. Germline CDR1 reads GTSNPN; CDR2 reads SVGIG (reference sequence). V shed 4 bases and J 0 bases; nucleotides not matched to a gene: 9. This CDR3 spans 17 amino acids. CDR3 nucleotide sequence: TGTGCCTGGACAGTCGGGGACAGTAGCTCTGGGGCCAACGTCCTGACTTTC. Protein product: CAWTVGDSSSGANVLTF. Drawing the rest from reference TRBV30 and TRBJ2-6, the complete variable domain is SQTIHQWPATLVQPVGSPLSLECTVEGTSNPNLYWYRQAAGRGLQLLFYSVGIGQISSEVPQNLSASRPQDRQFILSSKKLLLSDSGFYLCAWTVGDSSSGANVLTFGAGSRLTVL.

The chain combines TRBV12-5 with TRBJ1-6; D gene ambiguous. The CDR3 runs 17 residues. The V end was cut by 4 bases, the J end by 4 bases, with 17 bases between. In germline, CDR1 is LGHNT, CDR2 FRNRAP. Written as DNA, the CDR3 is TGTGCTAGTGGTTCGTCCTCAGGCCAATCATATAATTCACCCCTCCACTTT. Protein sequence: CASGSSSGQSYNSPLHF.

The V gene is TRBV29-1, the J gene TRBJ2-5, with D possibly TRBD1 on 5 matching bases. Germline V gene data show CDR1 as SQVTM and CDR2 as ANQGSEA. V was cut by 8 bases and J by 1 base, with 17 bases left in between. The CDR3 spans 14 residues. CDR3 sequence: CSTERQTLQETQYF. The CDR3 bases are TGCAGCACCGAGCGACAGACCCTCCAAGAGACCCAGTACTTC. Full variable domain (remainder filled in from reference TRBV29-1 and TRBJ2-5): SAVISQKPSRDICQRGTSLTIQCQVDSQVTMMFWYRQQPGQSLTLIATANQGSEATYESGFVIDKFPISRPNLTFSTLTVSNMSPEDSSIYLCSTERQTLQETQYFGPGTRLLVL.

The chain combines TRBV9 with TRBJ2-7; 8 bases are a match to TRBD2. The DNA end is more similar to TRBJ2-4, so the J call may be wrong. Germline CDR1 reads SGDLS; CDR2 reads YYNGEE. This CDR3 contains 15 residues. The CDR3 nucleotides are TGTGCCAGCAGCGTAGACGCGGGGGGCCAAAACATTCAGTACTTC. It specifies CASSVDAGGQNIQYF.

The table lists this clonotype with a few counts. The rearrangement joins TRBV11-2 to TRBJ2-1; 10 bases match TRBD2. Looked up from germline, CDR1 is SGHAT and CDR2 is FQNNGV. The CDR3 loop spans 17 amino acids. J gave up 0 bases and V 4 bases, and 6 bases lay outside the gene matches. CDR3 residues: CASSSVAGGSSYNEQFF. As DNA, the CDR3 is TGTGCCAGCAGCTCCGTAGCGGGGGGCAGCTCCTACAATGAGCAGTTCTTC.

This rearrangement joins TRBV6-5 to TRBJ2-5, with TRBD1 matching over 8 bases. After removal of 4 bases from V and 5 bases from J, the junction contained 6 bases not matched to a gene. CDR3 length: 14 amino acids. Germline V lookup: CDR1 MNHEY, CDR2 SVGAGI. CDR3 bases: TGTGCCAGCAGTTCCCTGGACAGGGAGGAGACCCAGTACTTC. Translated: CASSSLDREETQYF.

This clonotype showed up just a few times. The chain is built from TRBV6-5 and TRBJ2-1; no definite D call. Germline values: CDR1 MNHEY, CDR2 SVGAGI. V lost 4 bases and J lost 10, with 8 bases in between. There are 11 residues in the CDR3. The CDR3 bases are TGTGCCAGCAGTTCCGTACTAGAGCAGTTCTTC. This translates into CASSSVLEQFF.

Worth noting for this clonotype: Mismatch with germline at one junction end may stem from a read error. V is TRBV14 and J is TRBJ1-2; D is ambiguous. The CDR3 sequence is 12 residues long. Germline-derived CDR1 and CDR2 are SGHDN and FVKESK. The CDR3 DNA reads TGTGCCGGCAGCCAAGAAGTTGGAGGCTACACCTTC. Translating it yields CAGSQEVGGYTF.

In its sample, this clonotype was seen a few times. The rearrangement links TRBV18 to TRBJ1-2, with unresolved D. V was trimmed by 6 bases and J by 2 bases, leaving 13 bases between them. Germline CDR1 and CDR2: KGHSH and LQKENI. This CDR3 spans 14 amino acids. CDR3 residues: CASSLNRGNYGYTF. The CDR3 DNA reads TGTGCCAGCTCCCTCAATCGGGGAAACTATGGCTACACCTTC.

A few counts support this clonotype. The chain has TRBV6-5 and TRBJ2-5; the D gene is possibly TRBD1 (6 bases). The germline CDR1 and CDR2 sequences are MNHEY and SVGAGI. The CDR3 is 14 residues long. V was pared by 6 bases and J by 5 bases, with 16 bases between. CDR3: CASRPTGSGETQYF. Here the CDR3 DNA reads TGTGCCAGCAGGCCTACAGGGTCGGGGGAGACCCAGTACTTC.

This clonotype was observed a single time. This sequence joins TRBV11-1 and TRBJ2-1; 7 nucleotides align to TRBD1. The germline gives CDR1 SGHAT, CDR2 FQDESV (reference sequence). Germline trimming cut 4 bases from V and 6 bases from J; bases unmatched to any gene: 9. The CDR3 length is 15 residues. The CDR3 spells CASSSPDRSGNEQFF. The CDR3 DNA sequence: TGTGCCAGCAGCTCCCCGGACAGGAGCGGCAATGAGCAGTTCTTC.

This clonotype was seen only a few times. The genes are TRBV5-4 and TRBJ1-2; D perhaps matches TRBD1 (5 bases). CDR1 and CDR2 from the germline V gene are SGHNT and YYREEE (reference sequence). The CDR3 spans 15 residues. Between the trimmed V and J ends, which lost 3 bases and 3 bases, there was a span of 15 bases. The CDR3, as DNA: TGTGCCAGCAGCTGGGAGGGGATCCCATACTATGGCTACACCTTC. Its translation: CASSWEGIPYYGYTF.

This clonotype has only a few counts. V is TRBV20-1 and J is TRBJ2-4, with 7 bases aligning to TRBD1. Germline trimming cut 0 bases from V and 11 bases from J; bases unmatched to any gene: 7. This CDR3 region has 13 residues. The germline V gene has CDR1 DFQATT and CDR2 SNEGSKA (reference sequence). CDR3 sequence (DNA): TGCAGTGCTAGAGAACAGGGGTACCATCTTCAGTACTTC. This encodes CSAREQGYHLQYF.

This chain joins TRBV2 and TRBJ1-1; the match to TRBD1 covers 12 bases. The V segment lost 6 bases and the J segment 0 bases; nucleotides outside the gene matches: 2. Germline assignment: CDR1 SNHLY and CDR2 FYNNEI. CDR3 size: 15 residues. The CDR3: CASSRDRGLNTEAFF. The CDR3 DNA is TGTGCCAGCAGCCGGGACAGGGGGCTGAACACTGAAGCTTTCTTT.

The chain combines TRBV20-1 with TRBJ2-4, with D possibly TRBD1 on 5 matching bases. Between the trimmed V and J ends, which lost 1 base and 0 bases, there was a span of 13 bases. The V gene's germline CDR1 is DFQATT and CDR2 SNEGSKA (reference sequence). The CDR3 consists of 16 residues. The CDR3 protein is CSARAVGRLAKNIQYF. The CDR3 bases are TGCAGTGCTAGAGCGGTGGGGCGACTAGCCAAAAACATTCAGTACTTC.

This rearrangement joins TRBV20-1 to TRBJ2-5; D call uncertain. The J call could be wrong; TRBJ2-7 is a better fit for the DNA end. The CDR3 runs to 15 residues. In germline, CDR1 is DFQATT, CDR2 SNEGSKA (reference sequence). The CDR3 loop is CSARDDQAKRYEQYF. CDR3 coding DNA: TGCAGTGCTAGAGATGATCAGGCCAAGCGTTACGAGCAGTACTTC.

CDR3 loop: CASSLSTGRSYEQYF. The CDR3 DNA follows: TGTGCCAGCAGCTTATCAACGGGACGGAGCTACGAGCAGTACTTC. J is TRBJ2-7 and V is TRBV7-9; TRBD1 or TRBD2 may be the D gene (5 bases each). Germline CDR1 SEHNR, CDR2 FQNEAQ (reference sequence). Trimming removed 2 bases at V and 3 bases at J, with 14 bases between. This CDR3 spans 15 amino acids.

The chain links TRBV20-1 to TRBJ2-7, with 10 bases matching TRBD2. Germline CDR1 is DFQATT and CDR2 is SNEGSKA (reference sequence). Germline trimming cut 1 base from V and 0 bases from J; bases unmatched to any gene: 3. The CDR3 runs 15 residues. The CDR3 DNA sequence: TGCAGTGCTAGAGTACTAGCGGGGCTCTCCTACGAGCAGTACTTC. Its protein product is CSARVLAGLSYEQYF.

This rearrangement joins TRBV7-9 to TRBJ2-7; D ambiguous. CDR3 length equals 13 residues. The ends were cut back, 0 bases at V and 4 bases at J, with 7 bases in the middle. Germline V gene lookup returns CDR1 SEHNR and CDR2 FQNEAQ (reference sequence). The CDR3 is CASSLAVYYEQYF. The DNA of the CDR3 is TGTGCCAGCAGCTTAGCGGTCTATTACGAGCAGTACTTC.

The genes are TRBV20-1 and TRBJ2-5, with D tentatively TRBD1 or TRBD2 (5 bases each). Trimming left V 0 bases short and J 2 bases short, with 13 bases between. CDR3 size: 15 residues. Germline lookup yields CDR1 DFQATT and CDR2 SNEGSKA (reference sequence). CDR3 in DNA: TGCAGTGCTAGAGACCAGGGACGAGGACAAGAGACCCAGTACTTC. Protein sequence: CSARDQGRGQETQYF.